Following are 24 T cell receptor beta chains from one sample sequenced in a study of blood T cell repertoires in COVID-19. Assay used: immunoSEQ multiplex PCR; TCRdb lists only in-frame clones, some missing. The table includes 80,000 to 95,000 clones, approximately 86% detected once. The sequencing sample was made of peripheral blood. The receptors stem from an elderly woman in a cohort sampled during active or convalescent COVID-19.

This chain connects TRBV7-8 to TRBJ2-1; possible D gene TRBD2, 6 bases. The V gene lost 6 bases and the J gene lost 0 bases, with 6 bases spanning the gap. Germline values: CDR1 SGHVS, CDR2 FQNEAQ. CDR3 size: 13 residues. CDR3 DNA: TGTGCCAGCAGGGGGGGCTCCTACAATGAGCAGTTCTTC. It specifies CASRGGSYNEQFF.

V is TRBV7-9 and J is TRBJ1-2, with 8 bases lining up with TRBD1. J was trimmed by 4 bases and V by 0 bases; bases with no gene match: 7. The V gene's germline CDR1 is SEHNR and CDR2 FQNEAQ (reference sequence). The CDR3 spans 16 residues. CDR3: CASSLAGQGAIYGYTF. The CDR3 DNA reads as TGTGCCAGCAGCTTAGCGGGTCAGGGGGCTATCTATGGCTACACCTTC. Filled out from reference TRBV7-9 and TRBJ1-2, the complete variable domain reads DTGVSQNPRHKITKRGQNVTFRCDPISEHNRLYWYRQTLGQGPEFLTYFQNEAQLEKSRLLSDRFSAERPKGSFSTLEIQRTEQGDSAMYLCASSLAGQGAIYGYTFGSGTRLTVV.

This clone was recorded only once. This rearrangement joins TRBV30 to TRBJ1-5; 8 bases fit TRBD1. Germline CDR1 is GTSNPN and CDR2 is SVGIG (reference sequence). V was pared by 4 bases and J by 4 bases, with 9 bases of the junction left unmatched. This CDR3 contains 15 residues. The CDR3 DNA reads as TGTGCCTGGAATAGGGTCAGGGGGCCTAATCAGCCCCAGCATTTT. It specifies CAWNRVRGPNQPQHF.

V is TRBV28 and J is TRBJ1-2, with D hard to call. The length of the CDR3 is 13 residues. CDR1 and CDR2 (germline): MDHEN, SYDVKM. Deletions cut 3 bases from V and 3 bases from J, with 8 bases between. In nucleotides, the CDR3 is TGTGCCAGCAGTTTTTATTCCTACTATGGCTACACCTTC. Translating it yields CASSFYSYYGYTF.

The chain carries TRBV6-5 and TRBJ1-4; a possible D gene is TRBD1 (5 bases). CDR1 MNHEY and CDR2 SVGAGI come from the germline V gene. V lost 10 bases and J 8 bases, leaving 20 bases between the germline ends. CDR3 length equals 14 residues. The CDR3 region has the DNA TGTGCCACCACAGGCGGGGGTCTTGGGGAAAAACTGTTTTTT. Amino acids: CATTGGGLGEKLFF.

The chain has TRBV18 and TRBJ1-1, with 7 bases identical to TRBD1. The CDR3 length is 13 residues. J lost 7 bases, V lost 5 bases, and 7 bases had no gene match. The germline V gene encodes CDR1 KGHSH and CDR2 LQKENI. The CDR3 nucleotides are TGTGCCAGCTCATCAAGCCGGGACAGTGAAGCTTTCTTT. It translates to CASSSSRDSEAFF.

The genes are TRBV7-9 and TRBJ1-2; D gene ambiguous. CDR1 SEHNR and CDR2 FQNEAQ come from the germline V gene (reference sequence). V lost 3 bases, J lost 6 bases, and 11 bases lay in between. This CDR3 is built from 13 residues. The CDR3 bases are TGTGCCAGCAGCTTCTTCCCTTCCCATGGCTACACCTTC. As protein: CASSFFPSHGYTF.

The chain recombines TRBV24-1 with TRBJ2-7; 10 nucleotides align to TRBD2. The V and J ends lost 2 bases and 5 bases, in that order; junction bases with no gene match: 5. This CDR3 has 15 amino acids. CDR1 and CDR2 (germline): KGHDR, SFDVKD. The chain's CDR3 is CATSDSGLARDEQYF. The CDR3, as DNA: TGTGCCACCAGTGATTCGGGACTAGCGAGGGACGAGCAGTACTTC.

The V and J genes are TRBV5-1 and TRBJ1-6, with 11 bases aligning to TRBD1. Germline loops: CDR1 SGHRS, CDR2 YFSETQ. The CDR3 is made up of 16 amino acids. J lost 10 bases, V lost 4 bases, and 10 bases had no gene match. DNA of the CDR3: TGCGCCAGCAGCGTCTCCGGGACAGGGGGTGGGTCACCCCTCCACTTT. It encodes CASSVSGTGGGSPLHF.

The J gene is TRBJ2-2, the V gene TRBV9, with TRBD1 as a possible D gene (6 bases). In germline, CDR1 is SGDLS, CDR2 YYNGEE. The CDR3 extends over 16 amino acids. Deletions cut 0 bases from V and 0 bases from J, with 9 bases between. The DNA of the CDR3 is TGTGCCAGCAGCGTAGGACAGGCCGCGAACACCGGGGAGCTGTTTTTT. Protein: CASSVGQAANTGELFF.

This chain connects TRBV5-4 to TRBJ2-7; weak D call: TRBD1 (5 bases). Trimming pared 10 bases from V and 3 bases from J, leaving 14 bases between. The germline gives CDR1 SGHNT, CDR2 YYREEE (reference sequence). This CDR3 comprises 12 residues. CDR3: CAYRARDYEQYV. Here the CDR3 DNA reads TGTGCCTACCGGGCCAGGGACTACGAGCAGTACGTC.

CDR3 nucleotide sequence: TGTGCCAGCAGCTTCAGGGGGCTCACTGAAGCTTTCTTT. The encoded protein is CASSFRGLTEAFF. This chain links TRBV11-2 with TRBJ1-1, with 8 bases that match TRBD1. CDR1 and CDR2 (germline): SGHAT, FQNNGV. The junction had 1 base not matched to a gene; V was cut back by 3 bases and J by 4 bases. The CDR3 has 13 amino acids.

This rearrangement joins TRBV14 to TRBJ2-3, with 11 bases lining up with TRBD2. V lost 3 bases and J lost 0; bases outside the gene matches: 8. Germline V lookup: CDR1 SGHDN, CDR2 FVKESK. The CDR3 is 18 residues long. The CDR3 region has the DNA TGTGCCAGCAGCCAGGGGGGACTAGCGGAACCGAGCACAGATACGCAGTATTTT. It yields the protein CASSQGGLAEPSTDTQYF. The full variable domain, rest sourced from reference TRBV14 and TRBJ2-3, is EAGVTQFPSHSVIEKGQTVTLRCDPISGHDNLYWYRRVMGKEIKFLLHFVKESKQDESGMPNNRFLAERTGGTYSTLKVQPAELEDSGVYFCASSQGGLAEPSTDTQYFGPGTRLTVL.

The chain joins TRBV11-3 to TRBJ2-5, with D perhaps matching TRBD1 (5 bases). Trimming removed 1 base at V and 1 base at J, with 10 bases between. The CDR3 runs to 15 residues. Germline assignment: CDR1 SGHNT and CDR2 YENEEA. The CDR3 reads CASSLGGGVQETQYF. CDR3 DNA sequence: TGTGCCAGCAGCTTAGGGGGCGGTGTCCAAGAGACCCAGTACTTC.

In nucleotides, the CDR3 is TGTGCCAGCAGCCAACCTTGGCAGGGGGCCGATGAAAAACTGTTTTTT. It encodes CASSQPWQGADEKLFF. J is TRBJ1-4 and V is TRBV3-1 (or the pseudogene TRBV3-2); 8 bases match TRBD1. This CDR3 has 16 amino acids. With V trimmed by 2 bases and J by 6 bases, 8 bases remained unmatched. Germline CDR1 is LGHDT and CDR2 is YNNKEL (reference sequence).

The J gene is TRBJ1-4, the V gene TRBV5-8; a weak D match, TRBD1 (5 bases). V lost 0 bases to trimming and J lost 4 bases, with 10 bases between them. The CDR3 length is 15 residues. Germline-derived CDR1 and CDR2 are SGHTS and YDEGEE. In DNA form, the CDR3 reads TGTGCCAGCAGCTTGGCGGGCAGGGTTAATGAAAAACTGTTTTTT. Translated, it gives CASSLAGRVNEKLFF. Looking up the rest from reference TRBV5-8 and TRBJ1-4 gives the full variable domain: EAGVTQSPTHLIKTRGQQATLRCSPISGHTSVYWYQQALGLGLQFLLWYDEGEERNRGNFPPRFSGRQFPNYSSELNVNALELEDSALYLCASSLAGRVNEKLFFGSGTQLSVL.

The chain uses TRBV6-5 and TRBJ1-6, with 7 bases that match TRBD1. The CDR3 is 15 residues long. Germline V gene data show CDR1 as MNHEY and CDR2 as SVGAGI. The trim removed 7 bases at V and 6 bases at J, leaving 9 bases unmatched. The CDR3 is CASTETGTVNSPLHF. As DNA, the CDR3 is TGTGCCAGCACCGAGACCGGGACAGTTAATTCACCCCTCCACTTT.

This clone has just one count. The chain joins TRBV12-3 or TRBV12-4 to TRBJ1-2; D perhaps matches TRBD1 (5 bases). The CDR3 has 13 amino acids. The V and J ends lost 7 bases and 5 bases respectively, with 14 bases between them. CDR3 protein: CASTPDSKYGYTF. The DNA of the CDR3 is TGTGCCAGCACCCCAGACAGCAAGTATGGCTACACCTTC.

The chain links TRBV23-1 to TRBJ2-7, with 9 bases that match TRBD2. TRBV23-1 carries the ORF label, with uncertain function. This CDR3 is built from 14 residues. The V and J ends lost 3 bases and 6 bases, in that order; junction bases with no gene match: 6. As DNA, the CDR3 is TGCGCCAGCAGTCATGCGGGAGGGCCCCCCGAGCAGTACGTC. This sequence encodes CASSHAGGPPEQYV.

The chain joins TRBV7-3 to TRBJ2-2; 14 positions match TRBD2. The junction had 7 bases not matched to a gene; V was cut back by 4 bases and J by 9 bases. The CDR3 runs 16 residues. CDR1 and CDR2 (germline): SGHTA, FQGTGA. For the CDR3, the DNA is TGTGCCAGCAGCTCGGGACTAGCGGGAGTCCGCCGGGAGCTGTTTTTT. Translated: CASSSGLAGVRRELFF.

The rearrangement uses TRBV6-5 and TRBJ2-7; tentative D call: TRBD2 (7 bases). The germline V gene has CDR1 MNHEY and CDR2 SVGAGI. V gave up 11 bases and J gave up 0 bases, with 14 bases separating them. CDR3 length: 13 amino acids. The CDR3: CASGGGISYEQYF. DNA of the CDR3: TGTGCCTCGGGGGGCGGGATCTCCTACGAGCAGTACTTC.

The chain employs TRBV5-1 and TRBJ1-1, with 8 bases aligning to TRBD1. Germline CDR1 reads SGHRS; CDR2 reads YFSETQ. With V trimmed by 5 bases and J by 0 bases, 3 bases remained unmatched. The CDR3 runs to 14 residues. This chain's CDR3 is CASRQTGVNTEAFF. The CDR3, as DNA: TGCGCCAGCAGACAGACAGGGGTGAACACTGAAGCTTTCTTT.

V is TRBV5-1 and J is TRBJ2-3, with 7 bases matching TRBD2. CDR1 and CDR2 (germline): SGHRS, YFSETQ. CDR3 length: 15 residues. The V gene end was trimmed by 0 bases and the J gene end by 1 base; junction bases not matched to a gene: 2. CDR3 DNA: TGCGCCAGCAGCTTGGGGGCGGGAGGCACAGATACGCAGTATTTT. Translated, it gives CASSLGAGGTDTQYF.

This chain links TRBV3-1 (or the pseudogene TRBV3-2) with TRBJ1-2; 9 bases are a match to TRBD1. This CDR3 region has 13 residues. V lost 0 bases and J lost 7; bases outside the gene matches: 0. Per the germline V gene, CDR1 is LGHDT and CDR2 is YNNKEL (reference sequence). For the CDR3, the DNA is TGTGCCAGCAGCCAAGAGGACAGGGGTGGCTACACCTTC. It encodes CASSQEDRGGYTF.